This TCR beta chain was recovered during a study of CD8 T cells in ankylosing spondylitis. The CDR3 covers 14 residues. V lost 5 bases, J lost 5 bases, and 7 bases stayed unmatched. Germline V gives CDR1 SGHTA, CDR2 FQGNSA. Findings and limits, study-wide: Certain motif variants had earlier been reported in reactive arthritis synovial fluid and blood. Disease-associated clones were CD8+ and fairly uncommon in peripheral blood. From matched ankylosing spondylitis synovial fluid, disease-linked clones were reportedly recovered at significantly enriched levels. About 8 highly homologous variants made up a TCR beta motif, and this motif appeared characteristic of ankylosing spondylitis blood.

Libraries for TCR beta were made by quantitative 5'-RACE with molecular barcodes. Each CDR3 protein gets one entry after TCRdb re-called the 5' RACE reads with MiXCR. This table has about 540,000 distinct CDR3 sequences, over 9.5% appearing once. The table lists this clonotype with many counts. Its antigen is as yet unknown. This receptor was taken from a male donor with ankylosing spondylitis. The V call is TRBV7-2, the J call TRBJ1-2; 8 bases match TRBD1. Specimen: blood, either unsorted or a sorted T cell fraction (not recorded which). The CDR3 loop is CASSPSGGGYGYTF. The CDR3 bases are TGTGCCAGCAGCCCATCAGGGGGCGGGTATGGCTACACCTTC.